This TCR beta chain was captured in a study of beta chain features in type 1 diabetes (dated by TCRdb to between 2017 and 2018). The study in broad terms: No differences in mean age, gender distribution, total cell number or subset yield were found between patients and healthy donors. A total of roughly 110 million sorted cells were examined across all samples, and the number of cells per subset was strongly correlated with RNA yield. The study compared the TCRB repertoires of sorted circulating CD4+ T cell subsets in recently diagnosed type 1 diabetes patients with those in matched healthy donors. Regulatory and stem cell-like memory subsets were obtained from only 8 patients and roughly 8 healthy donors, while naive and central memory subsets were obtained from all 30 or so donors. Findings and caveats that apply to the study as a whole: Shorter templates might be favored by PCR, yet because patient and control samples were amplified and corrected together, any such skew would affect both groups equally. The naive, central memory and regulatory TCRB repertoires appeared to resemble one another more closely among patients than among healthy donors. Type 1 diabetes patients showed a moderate but significant shortening of TCRB CDR3 length in all four CD4+ subsets. Sequencing cDNA rather than genomic DNA could over-represent highly expressing activated cells, although activation and CD3 levels did not differ between groups. At VDJ recombination sites, patients with type 1 diabetes made fewer insertions and deleted more nucleotides, a pattern implying thymic rearrangement abnormalities. Because small numbers of individuals were included in the HLA sub-analyses, any influence of HLA type on TCRB rearrangement was left unresolved.

With respect to this clone: Its cognate antigen has yet to be identified. No base quality values were provided; no much bigger clone lies one nucleotide off.

A single peripheral blood draw of around 120 mL on average was collected from each donor into heparinised tubes. Using a panel that included CD45RO, CCR7, CD25, CD127, CD95 and CD27, naive, central memory, regulatory and stem cell-like memory CD4+ T cells were sorted on a BD FACSAria II. Purity was above 95% for every sorted population. PBMCs were separated immediately by Lymphoprep density gradient centrifugation and were stained directly, without being cultured. Samples were stained and sorted in pairs, with one healthy donor and one patient per experiment, so that batch effects were minimized. The High Capacity cDNA Reverse Transcription Kit was used to reverse transcribe all of the isolated RNA, meaning that expressed TCRB transcripts were what got sequenced. Deep immunoSEQ sequencing was performed on naive, central memory and regulatory T cell samples, with an average of roughly 3.3 million total reads per sample. Sorted cells were lysed in RLT buffer, and RNA was extracted using DNase-treated RNeasy Micro or Mini kits according to cell number. To prevent cross-contamination, every cell subset was processed on its own, while patient and healthy donor samples were processed together. The immunoSEQ multiplex PCR was used to amplify TCRB sequences from cDNA, yielding 87-bp fragments that span the CDR3 region. Amplicons were sequenced on the Illumina HiSeq platform. As for the authors' bioinformatics: Synthetic template baselines were used to correct PCR bias computationally, reads within Hamming distance 2 were collapsed together, and singletons that could not be merged were discarded. By aligning reads against IMGT, V, D and J genes, CDR3 length, and insertions or deletions at six rearrangement sites were assigned. Clonotype counts were normalized to sorted cell number within each subset before computing true diversity and Gini coefficients with the tcR R package. Repertoire sharing was quantified using the overlap coefficient calculated on TCRB nucleotide sequences. TCRdb carries this immuneACCESS record with in-frame sequences only. Its versions omit some clonotypes, under half of them owing to an unresolved V gene in the studies checked, with the rest unexplained. V, J and clone size reflect that table, while D and trimming were determined from the DNA. This sample comprises about 70,000 clones, more than 45% of them detected only once. Around 0.72% of the sample comes from the top ten.

V is pared back by 3 bases and J by 3 bases, with 8 bases lying between the germline termini. The cysteine opens and the phenylalanine closes a CDR3 of 13 amino acids. CDR3 DNA is the only sequence kept; it has 39 bases, read in frame from the first base. In the germline V gene, CDR1 corresponds to SGHVS and CDR2 to FQNEAQ. The sequencing input was central memory CD4+ T cells from blood. This chain joins TRBV7-8 to TRBJ1-2; a weak D assignment points to TRBD1 (6 bases agree). The TCR comes from a man aged 25-45 years with type 1 diabetes. In nucleotide form, the sequence is TGTGCCAGCAGCTTGGGGGGGCACTATGGCTACACCTTC. Translation gives CASSLGGHYGYTF. Full variable domain (CDR3 extended with the reference TRBV7-8 and TRBJ1-2 proteins): GAGVSQSPRYKVAKRGQDVALRCDPISGHVSLFWYQQALGQGPEFLTYFQNEAQLDKSGLPSDRFFAERPEGSVSTLKIQRTQQEDSAVYLCASSLGGHYGYTFGSGTRLTVV.